This TCR beta chain derives from a study of blood T cell repertoires in COVID-19. The wider study: Whether acute or convalescent, the COVID-19 samples came from the United States, Italy and Spain. The analysed material was cDNA or gDNA that came from T cells, B-cell-depleted T cells, or PBMCs.

Per the original methods: Reference gene primer amplification gave estimated nucleated cell counts. Only in-frame clones appear in the TCRdb table, and some are missing; sequencing was by immunoSEQ multiplex PCR. V, J and clone size reflect that table, while D and trimming were determined from the DNA. Of 200,000 or so clones detected, 80% to 90% appear once; the ten largest clones hold 2.1%. The sequenced material came from peripheral blood. This sequence originates from a man between 65 and 85 years old with active or convalescent COVID-19.

The CDR3 bases are TGTGCCAGCAGTGCCCCTAGCGGAGGGAGCTCCTACGAGCAGTACTTC. It encodes CASSAPSGGSSYEQYF. The chain has TRBV28 and TRBJ2-7, with TRBD2 matching over 7 bases. The V gene end was trimmed by 5 bases and the J gene end by 0 bases; junction bases not matched to a gene: 10. Germline V gives CDR1 MDHEN, CDR2 SYDVKM. There are 16 residues in the CDR3.